This record covers a single T cell receptor beta chain. Its cognate antigen is unknown. This record comes from a study of TIL therapy for anti-PD-1-resistant metastatic lung cancer. Study-wide context: Half of patients were current or former smokers.

Specified time point: pre-treatment sample, taken before nivolumab and TIL therapy. The immunoSEQ assay was v3. Sequencing depth was about 2 million read pairs for survey level, about 5-6 million for deep. The method was immunoSEQ multiplex PCR; TCRdb's version includes in-frame clones alone and lacks a portion of them. The table has more than 50,000 clones, over 75% seen once. Points from the study as a whole: TIL clonotype persistence in blood showed no apparent association with response.

The CDR3 length is 14 residues. V lost 7 bases, J lost 0 bases, and 13 bases lay in between. Germline assignment: CDR1 SQVTM and CDR2 ANQGSEA. The sample here was blood, taken at baseline. The chain is built from TRBV29-1 and TRBJ2-1; D is uncertain. The TCR originated in a person aged 25 to 85 with non-small cell lung cancer. CDR3 region: CSGLGRDSYNEQFF. The DNA of the CDR3 is TGCAGCGGGCTTGGAAGAGACTCCTACAATGAGCAGTTCTTC.